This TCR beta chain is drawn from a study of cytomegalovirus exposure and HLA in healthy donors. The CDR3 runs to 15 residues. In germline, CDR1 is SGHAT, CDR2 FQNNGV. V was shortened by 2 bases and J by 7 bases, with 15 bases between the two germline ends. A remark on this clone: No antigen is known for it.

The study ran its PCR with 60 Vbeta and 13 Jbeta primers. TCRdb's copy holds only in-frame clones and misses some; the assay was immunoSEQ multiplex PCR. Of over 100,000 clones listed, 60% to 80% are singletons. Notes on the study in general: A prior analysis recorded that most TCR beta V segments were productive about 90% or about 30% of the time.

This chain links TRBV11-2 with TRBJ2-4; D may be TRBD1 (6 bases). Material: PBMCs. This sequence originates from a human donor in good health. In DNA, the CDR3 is TGTGCCAGCAGCTTAAAGAGAACCCAGGGGAACATTCAGTACTTC. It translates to CASSLKRTQGNIQYF.